One sample yielded the 32 T cell receptor beta chains listed below, sequenced in a study of OX40 agonist ivuxolimab in advanced cancers. Produced via immunoSEQ multiplex PCR; TCRdb's table is partial and in-frame only. The sample lists about 55,000 clones; approximately 83% were seen once. The starting material was CD4+ or CD8+ T cells sorted from blood, obtained in a trial of the OX40 agonist ivuxolimab. These receptors all stem from an adult with an advanced solid tumor such as melanoma, head and neck, liver or kidney cancer.

The J gene is TRBJ2-7, the V gene TRBV11-1, with a possible D match to TRBD1 (6 bases). V lost 4 bases to trimming and J lost 1 base, with 14 bases between them. This CDR3 spans 15 amino acids. Germline CDR1 SGHAT, CDR2 FQDESV (reference sequence). CDR3 in amino acids: CASSSTTGPSYEQYF. CDR3 nucleotide sequence: TGTGCCAGCAGCTCCACGACAGGACCGTCCTACGAGCAGTACTTC. Using reference TRBV11-1 and TRBJ2-7 for the parts outside the CDR3, the full variable domain is EAEVAQSPRYKITEKSQAVAFWCDPISGHATLYWYRQILGQGPELLVQFQDESVVDDSQLPKDRFSAERLKGVDSTLKIQPAELGDSAMYLCASSSTTGPSYEQYFGPGTRLTVT.

This clone was seen a handful of times. This chain joins TRBV4-1 and TRBJ1-1; 8 bases match TRBD1. This CDR3 has 15 residues. Germline V gives CDR1 MGHRA, CDR2 YSYEKL. V lost 1 base and J lost 7; bases outside the gene matches: 8. CDR3 nucleotides: TGCGCCAGCAGCCAAGTTCCCCTGACAGGGGATGAAGCTTTCTTT. Its protein is CASSQVPLTGDEAFF.

This clone was seen only a few times. The rearrangement uses TRBV9 and TRBJ1-1, with D perhaps TRBD1 (6 bases). The CDR3 consists of 12 residues. The V end lost 7 bases, the J end lost 8 bases, and 15 bases lay between the germline ends. The germline gives CDR1 SGDLS, CDR2 YYNGEE. The CDR3: CASGRQEGEAFF. The DNA for the CDR3 is TGTGCCAGCGGTCGACAGGAGGGAGAAGCTTTCTTT.

V gene TRBV19 combines with J gene TRBJ1-5; D remains ambiguous. This CDR3 comprises 12 residues. Trimming left V 5 bases short and J 7 bases short, with 9 bases between. Germline lookup yields CDR1 LNHDA and CDR2 SQIVND (reference sequence). CDR3 amino acids: CASSPGGQPQHF. The CDR3 nucleotides are TGTGCCAGTAGTCCAGGTGGACAGCCCCAGCATTTT. Full variable domain (remainder filled in from reference TRBV19 and TRBJ1-5): DGGITQSPKYLFRKEGQNVTLSCEQNLNHDAMYWYRQDPGQGLRLIYYSQIVNDFQKGDIAEGYSVSREKKESFPLTVTSAQKNPTAFYLCASSPGGQPQHFGDGTRLSIL.

This chain joins TRBV6-5 and TRBJ2-7; D not resolved. The CDR3 consists of 14 residues. Looked up from germline, CDR1 is MNHEY and CDR2 is SVGAGI. V was pared by 6 bases and J by 3 bases, with 15 bases between. CDR3 region: CASSVVHPFYEQYF. In nucleotides, the CDR3 is TGTGCCAGCAGCGTCGTACATCCCTTCTACGAGCAGTACTTC.

The chain has TRBV5-5 and TRBJ1-1; D remains ambiguous. Germline V lookup: CDR1 SGHKS, CDR2 YYEKEE (reference sequence). Trimming removed 2 bases from V and 11 bases from J, with 16 bases in between. The CDR3 loop spans 13 amino acids. The CDR3 DNA is TGTGCCAGCAGCTTTTGGTTGGGCCTCGAGGCTTTCTTT. Protein sequence: CASSFWLGLEAFF.

This chain joins TRBV11-1 and TRBJ2-7, with D possibly called TRBD1 or TRBD2 (5 bases each). The CDR3 consists of 14 residues. V lost 4 bases and J 2 bases, leaving 12 bases between the germline ends. CDR1 is SGHAT, CDR2 FQDESV, per germline (reference sequence). The CDR3 spells CASSYGTAAYEQYF. DNA of the CDR3: TGTGCCAGCAGCTACGGGACGGCGGCCTACGAGCAGTACTTC.

The gene calls are TRBV5-6 and TRBJ2-1; D remains ambiguous. This CDR3 is 11 amino acids long. Trimming took 3 bases from V and 9 from J, leaving 7 bases between them. CDR1 and CDR2 from the germline V gene are SGHDT and YYEEEE. The CDR3 nucleotides are TGTGCCAGCAGCTCGTACTTTGAGCAGTTCTTC. Amino acids: CASSSYFEQFF.

The rearrangement uses TRBV11-2 and TRBJ1-2; D not certain. CDR3 length equals 11 residues. Germline CDR1 and CDR2: SGHAT and FQNNGV. Trimming took 0 bases from V and 8 from J, leaving 4 bases between them. CDR3 in amino acids: CASSLEGGYTF. The CDR3, as DNA: TGTGCCAGCAGCTTAGAAGGGGGCTACACCTTC.

This chain connects TRBV6-4 to TRBJ1-6; TRBD1 aligns across 7 bases. V dropped 5 bases and J dropped 6; count of bases not matched to a gene: 7. This CDR3 is built from 15 residues. Per germline, CDR1 MRHNA and CDR2 SNTAGT. The CDR3 spells CASSKSGQINSPLHF. DNA for the CDR3: TGTGCCAGCAGTAAATCGGGACAGATTAATTCACCCCTCCACTTT.

This chain joins TRBV4-1 and TRBJ2-2; D may be TRBD2 (5 bases). The V end was cut by 4 bases, the J end by 1 base, with 16 bases between. In germline, CDR1 is MGHRA, CDR2 YSYEKL. The CDR3 sequence is 17 residues long. CDR3 sequence: CASSLRAGSVNTGELFF. The CDR3 coding sequence is TGCGCCAGCAGCCTCCGGGCGGGTAGTGTGAACACCGGGGAGCTGTTTTTT.

The rearrangement uses TRBV5-1 and TRBJ2-1, with D possibly matching TRBD1 (5 bases). Trimming took 1 base from V and 9 from J, leaving 14 bases between them. This CDR3 is 14 amino acids long. From germline, CDR1 is SGHRS and CDR2 YFSETQ. The CDR3 region has the DNA TGCGCCAGCAGCTTGAGGGGAAAGGATCTTGAGCAGTTCTTC. Translated, it gives CASSLRGKDLEQFF.

This chain joins TRBV7-9 and TRBJ2-5; D perhaps matches TRBD1 (5 bases). The closer fit of TRBJ2-7 to the DNA end suggests the J call may be wrong. Germline CDR1 reads SEHNR; CDR2 reads FQNEAQ (reference sequence). This CDR3 comprises 12 residues. This CDR3 is CASSSDTYEQYF. The CDR3, as DNA: TGTGCCAGCAGCTCGGACACCTACGAGCAGTACTTC.

V and J are TRBV5-4 and TRBJ2-3; possibly TRBD2 for D (6 bases). The CDR3 totals 15 residues. Deletions cut 5 bases from V and 2 bases from J, with 15 bases between. CDR1 and CDR2 (germline): SGHNT, YYREEE (reference sequence). The CDR3 region has the DNA TGTGCCAGCAGAACGGGACTGGCATTCACAGATACGCAGTATTTT. Protein product: CASRTGLAFTDTQYF.

This rearrangement joins TRBV4-3 to TRBJ2-2; possibly TRBD2 for D (5 bases). The CDR3 has 18 residues. V was pared by 4 bases and J by 6 bases, with 24 bases between. Germline assignment: CDR1 LGHNA and CDR2 YSLEER. The CDR3 here is CASSPSGRGAQRAGELFF. In DNA, the CDR3 is TGCGCCAGCAGCCCTTCGGGGAGAGGCGCCCAACGGGCCGGGGAGCTGTTTTTT.

CDR3 in DNA: TGTGCCAGCAGCCTTACAGGGCTCGACTATGGCTACACCTTC. Amino acid sequence: CASSLTGLDYGYTF. The rearrangement links TRBV5-4 to TRBJ1-2; D might be TRBD1 (6 bases). CDR3 length: 14 amino acids. V lost 4 bases, J lost 3 bases, and 13 bases lay in between. The germline V gene has CDR1 SGHNT and CDR2 YYREEE (reference sequence).

This clone was observed a handful of times. The rearrangement uses TRBV6-6 and TRBJ2-5; D unclear. Germline V gene data show CDR1 as MNHNY and CDR2 as SVGAGI (reference sequence). V was clipped by 6 bases and J by 4 bases, with 9 bases between them. This CDR3 comprises 12 residues. The CDR3 region has the DNA TGTGCCAGCAGCCCCACGGGAGAGACCCAGTACTTC. The encoded protein is CASSPTGETQYF.

The gene calls are TRBV19 and TRBJ2-2; no reliable D call. CDR1 LNHDA and CDR2 SQIVND come from the germline V gene (reference sequence). Deletions cut 3 bases from V and 2 bases from J, with 13 bases between. This CDR3 is 16 amino acids long. CDR3 sequence reads: CASSMDLFDNTGELFF. CDR3 DNA: TGTGCCAGTAGTATGGACCTCTTTGACAACACCGGGGAGCTGTTTTTT.

The CDR3 loop is CASSTGGGYTF. The CDR3 region has the DNA TGTGCCAGCAGCACGGGAGGTGGCTACACCTTC. The gene calls are TRBV21-1 and TRBJ1-2. TRBV21-1 is recorded as a pseudogene. CDR3 length: 11 amino acids.

This chain connects TRBV9 to TRBJ1-4; D remains ambiguous. Germline loops: CDR1 SGDLS, CDR2 YYNGEE. The CDR3 is 17 residues long. V was pared by 3 bases and J by 10 bases, with 25 bases between. CDR3 bases: TGTGCCAGCAGCGATCCCCCGGGCAGCGGACCCGGCGGAAAACTGTTTTTT. It yields the protein CASSDPPGSGPGGKLFF.

This rearrangement joins TRBV10-3 to TRBJ2-3; the match to TRBD1 covers 9 bases. V shed 0 bases, J shed 3 bases, and the junction held 7 bases outside the gene matches. Germline CDR1 reads ENHRY; CDR2 reads SYGVKD. This CDR3 has 17 amino acids. CDR3 coding DNA: TGTGCCATCAGTGAGTCGTCGGACAGGGGTGAGACAGATACGCAGTATTTT. Its protein is CAISESSDRGETDTQYF.

This clone was counted only a few times. V and J are TRBV6-4 and TRBJ1-2; D is ambiguous. Deletions cut 3 bases from V and 7 bases from J, with 12 bases between. Per germline, CDR1 MRHNA and CDR2 SNTAGT. There are 13 residues in the CDR3. CDR3 in amino acids: CASSDPGPVGYTF. The DNA for the CDR3 is TGTGCCAGCAGTGATCCAGGCCCCGTTGGCTACACCTTC.

The rearrangement uses TRBV7-6 and TRBJ2-1, with D perhaps matching TRBD2 (6 bases). The CDR3 loop spans 15 amino acids. Germline-derived CDR1 and CDR2 are SGHVS and FNYEAQ. V was trimmed by 0 bases and J by 2 bases, leaving 8 bases between them. CDR3 nucleotides: TGTGCCAGCAGCTTAGCGCGGGGTCCCTACAATGAGCAGTTCTTC. Amino acid sequence: CASSLARGPYNEQFF.

V and J are TRBV6-5 and TRBJ1-2; unclear D gene. Germline CDR1 reads MNHEY; CDR2 reads SVGAGI. Trimming took 0 bases from V and 4 from J, leaving 12 bases between them. This CDR3 has 15 amino acids. The CDR3 spells CASSYSMLLGYGYTF. The CDR3 DNA sequence: TGTGCCAGCAGTTACTCGATGCTCCTGGGCTATGGCTACACCTTC.

The V gene is TRBV13, the J gene TRBJ2-1; 9 bases line up with TRBD2. CDR3 length: 13 amino acids. CDR1 is PRHDT, CDR2 FYEKMQ, per germline (reference sequence). V shed 8 bases, J shed 5 bases, and the junction held 4 bases outside the gene matches. CDR3 sequence (DNA): TGTGCCAGCCAGGGACTAGCTAACAATGAGCAGTTCTTC. This codes for CASQGLANNEQFF.

In its sample, this clone ranks as medium-sized. This chain connects TRBV4-1 to TRBJ1-1; D unresolved. The CDR3 extends over 15 amino acids. Germline V CDR1 and CDR2: MGHRA, YSYEKL. Deletions cut 0 bases from V and 2 bases from J, with 10 bases between. This chain's CDR3 is CASSQDLPGNTEAFF. The DNA of the CDR3 is TGCGCCAGCAGCCAAGATCTGCCGGGAAACACTGAAGCTTTCTTT.

This chain joins TRBV19 and TRBJ1-5; D unclear. CDR1 LNHDA and CDR2 SQIVND come from the germline V gene (reference sequence). This CDR3 has 13 residues. V was trimmed by 5 bases and J by 5 bases, leaving 10 bases between them. In DNA form, the CDR3 reads TGTGCCAGTAGTGCACCAACCGATCAGCCCCAGCATTTT. This translates into CASSAPTDQPQHF.

The rearrangement joins TRBV7-9 to TRBJ1-2, with 8 nucleotides matching TRBD1. The CDR3 runs 14 residues. Germline values: CDR1 SEHNR, CDR2 FQNEAQ (reference sequence). V shed 5 bases and J 3 bases; nucleotides not matched to a gene: 5. The CDR3 DNA follows: TGTGCCAGCAGCGGAGGGACAGGAGACTATGGCTACACCTTC. Translated, it gives CASSGGTGDYGYTF.

This clone appeared a single time. The rearrangement joins TRBV9 to TRBJ1-2, with D maybe TRBD1 (6 bases). CDR3 length: 14 residues. V shed 4 bases and J shed 2 bases, with 12 bases lying between them. CDR1 and CDR2 (germline): SGDLS, YYNGEE. This chain's CDR3 is CASSPGGGNYGYTF. In DNA, the CDR3 is TGTGCCAGCAGCCCCGGGGGGGGCAACTATGGCTACACCTTC.

The CDR3 protein is CASGGIRSLGEQYF. The CDR3 DNA sequence: TGTGCCAGCGGGGGGATCCGTTCATTGGGCGAGCAGTACTTC. The V and J genes are TRBV28 and TRBJ2-7, with a tentative D call TRBD2 (6 bases). The CDR3 length is 14 residues. V lost 8 bases, J lost 6 bases, and 20 bases lay in between. The germline CDR1 and CDR2 sequences are MDHEN and SYDVKM. Supplemented by reference TRBV28 and TRBJ2-7, the full variable domain reads DVKVTQSSRYLVKRTGEKVFLECVQDMDHENMFWYRQDPGLGLRLIYFSYDVKMKEKGDIPEGYSVSREKKERFSLILESASTNQTSMYLCASGGIRSLGEQYFGPGTRLTVT.

The rearrangement links TRBV2 to TRBJ1-2; D is unresolved. Per the germline V gene, CDR1 is SNHLY and CDR2 is FYNNEI. Deletions cut 1 base from V and 5 bases from J, with 11 bases between. The CDR3 totals 14 residues. Here the CDR3 DNA reads TGTGCCAGCAGTGAAGGCCCCTCCGGGTATGGCTACACCTTC. This codes for CASSEGPSGYGYTF.

V is TRBV11-1 and J is TRBJ2-3; TRBD2 might be the D (7 bases). The CDR3 runs to 17 residues. V lost 1 base to trimming and J lost 2 bases, with 16 bases between them. CDR1 is SGHAT and CDR2 is FQDESV in the germline V gene (reference sequence). The CDR3, as DNA: TGTGCCAGCAGCTTAGGGGGGGGCAGGGTCCTCACAGATACGCAGTATTTT. It specifies CASSLGGGRVLTDTQYF.